This is a list of T cell receptor beta chains from one sample in a study of T cell responses to AZD1222 COVID-19 vaccine. TCRdb's table, derived via immunoSEQ multiplex PCR, lists solely in-frame clones and lacks some. The table has about 160,000 clones, roughly 90% seen once. Specimen: peripheral blood, collected 28 days after the second AZD1222 dose. Receptors were obtained from an adult who received the AZD1222 COVID-19 vaccine. CDR3s leave out the opening cysteine and the closing phenylalanine or tryptophan.

CDR3aa,v_gene
ASSFNAPGELF,TRBV12-3/TRBV12-4
ASSLIPRTGYGYT,TRBV7-9
ASSSNRGTEAF,TRBV5-5
ASSFGAVEQY,TRBV11-3
ASSLGWVAGGPNTQY,TRBV5-1
SVPIPSRGSGYEQY,TRBV29-1
ASSAGLAPPYEQY,TRBV2
ASLLLSGQGLNEQF,TRBV2
AWDLSGAQGNGYT,TRBV30
ASSSRWVANYGYT,TRBV19
ASSPGTGVNTGELF,TRBV11-3
ASSLAVKNEQF,TRBV5-1
SVDSQKVWGGYT,TRBV29-1
AWSILEETQY,TRBV30
ASSLNYEQY,TRBV28
ASSQDRGQNTGELF,TRBV3-1/TRBV3-2
ASSPRYRDADTQY,TRBV18
ASSLPLAGAYEQY,TRBV5-4
ASSQGLAGTDTQY,TRBV2
ASAKRESYNEQF,TRBV28
ASEGTPSTDTQY,TRBV5-4
ASSQDSAGNYGYT,TRBV4-1
ASSDVRDNYGYT,TRBV2
ASSLAGANQPQH,TRBV7-9
ASSSTGAGPPETQY,TRBV7-3
AWSSDRGYGYT,TRBV30
ASSQDGRVGANVLT,TRBV4-1
ASSVATGTSKRLYEQF,TRBV9
ASSPTSGRSYNEQF,TRBV28
ATSRGLGQGVFGPFYEQY,TRBV15